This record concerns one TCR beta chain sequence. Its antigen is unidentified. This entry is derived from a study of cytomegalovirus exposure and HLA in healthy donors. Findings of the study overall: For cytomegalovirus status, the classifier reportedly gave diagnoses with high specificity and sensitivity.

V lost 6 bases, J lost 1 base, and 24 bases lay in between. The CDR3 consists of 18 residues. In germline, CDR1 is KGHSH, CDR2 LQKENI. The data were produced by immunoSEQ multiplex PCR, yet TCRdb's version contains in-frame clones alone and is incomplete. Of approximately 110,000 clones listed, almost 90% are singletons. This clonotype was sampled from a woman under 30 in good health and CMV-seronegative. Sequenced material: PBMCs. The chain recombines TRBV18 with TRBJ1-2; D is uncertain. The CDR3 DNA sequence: TGTGCCAGCTCCGATCGCGGGCCGCAGTGGGAGGTTAACTATGGCTACACCTTC. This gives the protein CASSDRGPQWEVNYGYTF.